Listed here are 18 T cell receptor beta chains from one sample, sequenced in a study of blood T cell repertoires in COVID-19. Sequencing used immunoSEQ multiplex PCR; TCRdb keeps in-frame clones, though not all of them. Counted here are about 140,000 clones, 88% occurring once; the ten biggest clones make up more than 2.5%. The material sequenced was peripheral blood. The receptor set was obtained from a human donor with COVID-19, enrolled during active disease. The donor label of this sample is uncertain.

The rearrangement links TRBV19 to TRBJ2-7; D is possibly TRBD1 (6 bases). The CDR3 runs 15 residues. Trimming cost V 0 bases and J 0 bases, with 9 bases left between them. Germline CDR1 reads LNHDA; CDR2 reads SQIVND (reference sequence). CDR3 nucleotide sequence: TGTGCCAGTAGTATAGAACCGGGACACTCCTACGAGCAGTACTTC. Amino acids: CASSIEPGHSYEQYF.

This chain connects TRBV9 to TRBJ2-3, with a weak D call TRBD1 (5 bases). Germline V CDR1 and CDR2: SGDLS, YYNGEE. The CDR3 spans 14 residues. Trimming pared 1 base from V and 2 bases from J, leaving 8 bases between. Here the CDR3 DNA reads TGTGCCAGCAGCGTATCAGGGCACACAGATACGCAGTATTTT. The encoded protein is CASSVSGHTDTQYF.

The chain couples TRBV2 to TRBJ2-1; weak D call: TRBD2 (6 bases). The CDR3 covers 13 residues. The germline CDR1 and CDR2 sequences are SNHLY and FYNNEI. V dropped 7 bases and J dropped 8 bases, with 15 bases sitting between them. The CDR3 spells CASKATGVDEQFF. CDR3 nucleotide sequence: TGTGCCAGCAAGGCGACGGGAGTGGATGAGCAGTTCTTC.

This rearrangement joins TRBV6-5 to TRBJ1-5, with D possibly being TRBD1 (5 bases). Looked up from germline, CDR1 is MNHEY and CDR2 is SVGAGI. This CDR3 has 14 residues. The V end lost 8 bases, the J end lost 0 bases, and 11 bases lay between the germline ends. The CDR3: CASCGADSNQPQHF. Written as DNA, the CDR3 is TGTGCCAGCTGCGGGGCGGATAGCAATCAGCCCCAGCATTTT.

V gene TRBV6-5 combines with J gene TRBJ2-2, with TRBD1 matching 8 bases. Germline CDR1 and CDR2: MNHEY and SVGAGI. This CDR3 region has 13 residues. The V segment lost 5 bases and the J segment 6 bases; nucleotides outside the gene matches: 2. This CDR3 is CASSRTGSGELFF. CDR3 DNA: TGTGCCAGCAGTCGGACAGGGTCCGGGGAGCTGTTTTTT.

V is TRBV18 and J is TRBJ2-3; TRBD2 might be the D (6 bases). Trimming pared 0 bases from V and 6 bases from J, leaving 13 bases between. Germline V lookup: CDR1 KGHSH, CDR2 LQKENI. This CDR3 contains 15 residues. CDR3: CASSPPRGTTDTQYF. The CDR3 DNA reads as TGTGCCAGCTCACCACCCCGGGGGACCACGGATACGCAGTATTTT.

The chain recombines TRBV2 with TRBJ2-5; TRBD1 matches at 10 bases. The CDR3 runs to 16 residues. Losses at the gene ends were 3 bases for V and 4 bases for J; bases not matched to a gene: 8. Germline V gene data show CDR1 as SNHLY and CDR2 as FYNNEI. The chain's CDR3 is CASSDSRDRGSETQYF. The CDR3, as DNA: TGTGCCAGCAGTGATAGTCGGGACAGGGGTTCAGAGACCCAGTACTTC. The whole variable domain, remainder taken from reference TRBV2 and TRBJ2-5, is EPEVTQTPSHQVTQMGQEVILRCVPISNHLYFYWYRQILGQKVEFLVSFYNNEISEKSEIFDDQFSVERPDGSNFTLKIRSTKLEDSAMYFCASSDSRDRGSETQYFGPGTRLLVL.

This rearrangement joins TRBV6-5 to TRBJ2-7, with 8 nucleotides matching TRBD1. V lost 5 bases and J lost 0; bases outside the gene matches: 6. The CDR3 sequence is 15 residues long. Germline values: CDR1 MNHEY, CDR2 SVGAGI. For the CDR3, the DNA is TGTGCCAGCAGTCCGCCGGACAGGGACTCCTACGAGCAGTACTTC. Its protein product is CASSPPDRDSYEQYF.

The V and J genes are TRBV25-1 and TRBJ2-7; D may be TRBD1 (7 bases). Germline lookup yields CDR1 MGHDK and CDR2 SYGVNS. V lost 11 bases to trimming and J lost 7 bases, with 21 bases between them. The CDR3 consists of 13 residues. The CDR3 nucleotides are TGTGCCGTCAGGGGGGCCACGGTTACTGAGCAGTACTTC. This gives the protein CAVRGATVTEQYF.

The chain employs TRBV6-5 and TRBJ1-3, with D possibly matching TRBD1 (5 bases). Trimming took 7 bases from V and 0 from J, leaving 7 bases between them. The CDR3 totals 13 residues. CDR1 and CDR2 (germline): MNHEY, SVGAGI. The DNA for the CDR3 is TGTGCCAGCATCAGGGTCTCTGGAAACACCATATATTTT. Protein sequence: CASIRVSGNTIYF.

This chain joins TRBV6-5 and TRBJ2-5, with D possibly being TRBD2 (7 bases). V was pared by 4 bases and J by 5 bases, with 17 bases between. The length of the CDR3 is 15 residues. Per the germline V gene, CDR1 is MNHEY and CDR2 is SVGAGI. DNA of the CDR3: TGTGCCAGCAGTTCGGTAGGGGGGGCCGGGGAGACCCAGTACTTC. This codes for CASSSVGGAGETQYF.

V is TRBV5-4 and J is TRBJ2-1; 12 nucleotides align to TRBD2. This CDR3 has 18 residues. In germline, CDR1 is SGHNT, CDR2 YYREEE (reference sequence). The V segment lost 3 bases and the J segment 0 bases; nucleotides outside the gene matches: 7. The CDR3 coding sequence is TGTGCCAGCAGCTGGAAACTAGCGGGAGGCAGCTCCTACAATGAGCAGTTCTTC. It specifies CASSWKLAGGSSYNEQFF.

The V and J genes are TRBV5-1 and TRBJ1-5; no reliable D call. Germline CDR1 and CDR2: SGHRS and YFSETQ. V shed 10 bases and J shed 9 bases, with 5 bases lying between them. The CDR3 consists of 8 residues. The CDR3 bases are TGCGCCCCGGGGCCCCAGCATTTT. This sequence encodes CAPGPQHF.

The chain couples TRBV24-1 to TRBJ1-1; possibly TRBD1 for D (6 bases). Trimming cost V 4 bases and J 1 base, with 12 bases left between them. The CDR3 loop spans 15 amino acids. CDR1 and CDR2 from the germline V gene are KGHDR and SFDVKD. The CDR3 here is CATSDPQTGNTEAFF. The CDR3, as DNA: TGTGCCACCAGTGACCCACAGACAGGGAACACTGAAGCTTTCTTT.

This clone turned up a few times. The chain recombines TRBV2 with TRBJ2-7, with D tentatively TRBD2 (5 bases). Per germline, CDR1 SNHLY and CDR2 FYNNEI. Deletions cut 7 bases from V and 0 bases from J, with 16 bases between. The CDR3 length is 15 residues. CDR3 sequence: CASTQSGSSSYEQYF. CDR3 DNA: TGTGCCAGCACCCAATCGGGGTCAAGCTCCTACGAGCAGTACTTC.

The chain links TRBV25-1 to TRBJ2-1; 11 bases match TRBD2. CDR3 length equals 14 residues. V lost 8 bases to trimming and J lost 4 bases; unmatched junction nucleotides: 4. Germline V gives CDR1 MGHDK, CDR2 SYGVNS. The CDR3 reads CASVGLAGYNEQFF. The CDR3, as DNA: TGTGCCAGCGTCGGACTAGCGGGTTACAATGAGCAGTTCTTC.

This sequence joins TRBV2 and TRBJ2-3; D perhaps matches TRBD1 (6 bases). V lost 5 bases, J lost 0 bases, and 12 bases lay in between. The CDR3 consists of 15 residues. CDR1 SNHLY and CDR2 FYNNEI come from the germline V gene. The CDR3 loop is CASSRTAASTDTQYF. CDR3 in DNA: TGTGCCAGCAGTCGGACAGCCGCTAGCACAGATACGCAGTATTTT.

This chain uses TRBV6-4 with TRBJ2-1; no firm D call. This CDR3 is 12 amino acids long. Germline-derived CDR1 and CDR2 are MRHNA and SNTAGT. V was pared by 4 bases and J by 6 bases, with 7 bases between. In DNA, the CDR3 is TGTGCCAGCAGTGCAGAATCCAATGAGCAGTTCTTC. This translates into CASSAESNEQFF.